This T cell receptor beta chain was sequenced during a study of human T cells and chemical hapten exposure. As for the study in general: Patch tests put 0.01% DPC on the upper back, and the results were checked at 6 days. Notes on the study in general: Sensitizing to DPC left TCRs with a frequency above 1 in 1000 unaltered.

This clonotype was detected only a few times. Its antigen is currently unknown. MiXCR, run by TCRdb on the RACE reads, gives a single entry per CDR3 protein. The sample records around 300,000 distinct CDR3 sequences, roughly 6.9% being singletons. The sample's time point: patch test 1, 2 weeks after DPC sensitization. Indicated treatment: therapeutic diphenylcyclopropenone sensitization with weekly scalp DPC. Blood draws preceded each patch test application. CDR1 is SGHTA and CDR2 is FQGNSA in the germline V gene. The CDR3 runs 18 residues. V lost 4 bases to trimming and J lost 3 bases; unmatched junction nucleotides: 10.

The TCR was taken from a woman aged 18-35 years with alopecia areata. Some clones in this sample may be carry-over from other donors' samples. V usage is TRBV7-2 and J usage is TRBJ1-6; 9 bases line up with TRBD1. The source material was whole blood, sampled in connection with sensitization to the hapten diphenylcyclopropenone (DPC). The CDR3 DNA reads TGTGCCAGCAGCTGGGGACAGGGTGAGGAGTTCTATAATTCACCCCTCCACTTT. This translates into CASSWGQGEEFYNSPLHF.